A single sample is the source of the 9 T cell receptor beta chains below, sequenced in a study of shared clonotypes between healthy human individuals. Using immunoSEQ multiplex PCR, the repertoire was profiled, and TCRdb retains in-frame clones only, with some absent. This table has over a million clones, 60% to 80% appearing once. Sequencing was carried out using memory CD4+ T cells sorted from blood. The subset denotes: CD45RA-negative fraction. The source of these receptors is a young man in good health.

This clone showed up just once. V gene TRBV6-6 combines with J gene TRBJ1-1; 9 nucleotides align to TRBD1. Trimming took 2 bases from V and 8 from J; bases not matched to a gene: 6. The CDR3 runs 14 residues. Per germline, CDR1 MNHNY and CDR2 SVGAGI (reference sequence). The CDR3 DNA follows: TGTGCCAGCAGTTACATGACCGGGACAGGGGAAGCTTTCTTT. Translation gives CASSYMTGTGEAFF.

The V call is TRBV18, the J call TRBJ2-7, with D perhaps TRBD1 (6 bases). From germline, CDR1 is KGHSH and CDR2 LQKENI. Trimming pared 3 bases from V and 5 bases from J, leaving 11 bases between. CDR3 size: 13 residues. CDR3 in amino acids: CASSPRNRDEQYF. Written as DNA, the CDR3 is TGTGCCAGCTCACCCCGGAACAGGGACGAGCAGTACTTC. The full variable domain, its missing parts supplied by reference TRBV18 and TRBJ2-7, is NAGVMQNPRHLVRRRGQEARLRCSPMKGHSHVYWYRQLPEEGLKFMVYLQKENIIDESGMPKERFSAEFPKEGPSILRIQQVVRGDSAAYFCASSPRNRDEQYFGPGTRLTVT.

This chain joins TRBV10-3 and TRBJ2-5; D is tentatively TRBD1 or TRBD2 (6 bases each). V lost 10 bases to trimming and J lost 2 bases, with 11 bases between them. In germline, CDR1 is ENHRY, CDR2 SYGVKD. The CDR3 has 12 amino acids. In DNA form, the CDR3 reads TGTGCCACCGGGGGCGGACAAGAGACCCAGTACTTC. Encoded protein: CATGGGQETQYF.

This sequence joins TRBV5-1 and TRBJ2-1, with TRBD1 identical over 12 bases. In germline, CDR1 is SGHRS, CDR2 YFSETQ. The trim removed 4 bases at V and 8 bases at J, leaving 13 bases unmatched. The CDR3 spans 17 residues. This CDR3 is CASSTPGQGARSDEQFF. In DNA, the CDR3 is TGCGCCAGCAGCACTCCGGGACAGGGGGCGAGAAGTGATGAGCAGTTCTTC.

This chain uses TRBV6-1 with TRBJ2-3, with D possibly being TRBD1 (5 bases). Germline V gene sequence: CDR1 MNHNS, CDR2 SASEGT. This CDR3 region has 15 residues. Trimming shortened V by 1 base and J by 5 bases, and 13 bases separated the two germline ends. DNA of the CDR3: TGTGCCAGCAGTGAAGTTGCAGGGCCCGGAGATACGCAGTATTTT. Encoded protein: CASSEVAGPGDTQYF.

Comments on this clone: In the same sample, other DNA sequences code for this CDR3. This chain links TRBV18 with TRBJ2-5, with D hard to call. The germline V and J ends were trimmed by 3 bases and 5 bases, with 7 bases remaining between them. Germline V lookup: CDR1 KGHSH, CDR2 LQKENI. The CDR3 contains 12 residues. CDR3 in DNA: TGTGCCAGCTCACCCCAAAGGGAGACCCAGTACTTC. This encodes CASSPQRETQYF.

The rearrangement joins TRBV7-9 to TRBJ2-7; 14 nucleotides match TRBD2. The V gene end was trimmed by 5 bases and the J gene end by 3 bases; junction bases not matched to a gene: 3. This CDR3 comprises 15 residues. From germline, CDR1 is SEHNR and CDR2 FQNEAQ (reference sequence). The DNA of the CDR3 is TGTGCCAGCAGCCGGGGACTAGCGGGAGTCTACGAGCAGTACTTC. It translates to CASSRGLAGVYEQYF.

This rearrangement joins TRBV5-1 to TRBJ2-5, with 7 bases identical to TRBD1. From germline, CDR1 is SGHRS and CDR2 YFSETQ. Trimming cost V 3 bases and J 4 bases; bases outside gene matches: 6. The CDR3 runs to 14 residues. The CDR3 region is CASSSGQVLETQYF. The CDR3 bases are TGCGCCAGCAGCTCTGGACAGGTACTAGAGACCCAGTACTTC.

There are a few counts of this clone. The same CDR3 also results from other DNA sequences found in this sample. The chain recombines TRBV5-1 with TRBJ2-7; 7 bases fit TRBD1. CDR1 and CDR2 (germline): SGHRS, YFSETQ. Trimming at V came to 4 bases and at J to 2 bases, leaving 6 bases not matched to a gene. The CDR3 runs to 14 residues. CDR3 region: CASSTGQVPYEQYF. CDR3 nucleotides: TGCGCCAGCAGCACCGGACAGGTACCCTACGAGCAGTACTTC.